This T cell receptor beta chain was identified during a study of T cells in localized non-small cell lung cancer. General study points: Adjacent lung had a median approximately 57 of the 100 largest tumor clones.

V was clipped by 0 bases and J by 1 base, with 2 bases between them. The CDR3 sequence is 14 residues long. From germline, CDR1 is SGHDT and CDR2 YYEEEE. Using immunoSEQ multiplex PCR, the repertoire was profiled, and TCRdb retains in-frame clones only, with some absent. The data show about 48,000 clones, 70% to 85% seen once. As concerns this clone: The antigen is undetermined. Other DNA sequences from this sample encode an identical CDR3 as well.

The rearrangement links TRBV5-6 to TRBJ2-6; D unclear. The sequence came from a man between 35 and 75 years old with stage I squamous cell lung carcinoma. Material: peripheral blood, obtained before any cancer treatment. In DNA, the CDR3 is TGTGCCAGCAGCTTGGGATCTGGGGCCAACGTCCTGACTTTC. This codes for CASSLGSGANVLTF.